This T cell receptor beta chain emerged from a study of cytomegalovirus exposure and HLA in healthy donors. Notes on the study in general: High sensitivity and specificity were reportedly achieved when the classifier diagnosed cytomegalovirus status. Under in vitro conditions, a few CMV-associated chains were confirmed as specific for CMV antigens.

The CDR3 totals 14 residues. V shed 7 bases and J 7 bases; nucleotides not matched to a gene: 10. Germline CDR1 is MNHNS and CDR2 is SASEGT. On this clone: Its target is not known.

Sequenced by immunoSEQ multiplex PCR; TCRdb stores in-frame clones only, minus some. Of some 150,000 clones in the sample, 85% to 90% were seen once. The receptor was derived from a woman aged 18-29 years in good health and CMV-seropositive. The chain has TRBV6-1 and TRBJ2-1; 7 bases align to TRBD2. The sample was PBMCs. CDR3 DNA sequence: TGTGCCAGCACCCAGGGCGGGGGATGGAATGAGCAGTTCTTC. Amino acid sequence: CASTQGGGWNEQFF.